This T cell receptor (beta chain) emerged from a study of early T cells in non-severe SARS-CoV-2 infection (dated by TCRdb to 2020 to 2023). Regarding the research as a whole: Because TCR sequencing was done on bulk RNA from unsorted whole blood, the alpha and beta chains could not be paired. The full study reports these points: Matching against VDJdb was skewed toward anti-spike CD8 responses, likely underestimated virus-specific expansions, and missed private and CD4 specificities.

The library came from 5' RACE. The run used a NextSeq 500. Unique molecular identifiers were attached to individual cDNA molecules in the TCR library protocol so that sequencing error and PCR bias could be corrected. Both TCR alpha and beta chains were sequenced, and tight co-correlation was observed between alpha and beta sequence abundances in each sample. From the authors' description of their analysis: Decombinator V4 was used to perform V gene, J gene and CDR3 annotation of TCR sequences. TCRs were defined as expanded if a significant change between any two time points was detected under a Poisson model with p below 0.0001. TCR abundances were normalised to the total number of TCRs sequenced per sample and expressed as counts per million. VDJdb, accessed 1 November 2021, was searched for CMV, EBV and SARS-CoV-2 annotated TCRs, with TCRs annotated for multiple antigens excluded. Starting from the raw public reads, TCRdb applied fastp trimming at Q25, assembled clones with MiXCR and retained in-frame beta chains. Rows matching on CDR3 protein sequence are summarized as one entry with the most common DNA and genes. The V and J calls reflect TCRdb's pipeline rather than the authors' work. The sample table contains roughly 120,000 distinct CDR3 sequences; only one count was recorded for about 16% of them. Jointly, the top ten make up less than 25% of the sample.

A case-control design nested within a healthcare worker cohort in London, UK, was used, with weekly nasopharyngeal swab PCR tests and blood sampling performed. Healthcare workers were recruited between 23 and 31 March 2020, during the week of the UK lockdown, and were followed weekly for up to roughly 16 weeks. This clonotype came up a few times. Its antigen is still unknown. No base qualities exist here, and no much larger clone lies one base off it. The sequencing input was whole blood. This receptor was obtained from an adult who was a healthcare worker with PCR-confirmed SARS-CoV-2 infection or an uninfected control (not recorded which).

The DNA reads as follows: TGCAGCGGTGGACAGATGAACACTGAAGCTTTCTTT. Translated, this is CSGGQMNTEAFF. Here the chain combines TRBV29-1 and TRBJ1-1, and the D gene may be TRBD1, 6 bases matching. Taken from cysteine to phenylalanine, the CDR3 has 12 residues. Just CDR3 DNA is preserved here, 36 bases in frame from base 1. The junction shows trimming of 7 bases on V and 0 bases on J, plus 9 bases between the germline ends. Reading the germline V gene gives CDR1 SQVTM and CDR2 ANQGSEA. The full variable domain, with segments outside the CDR3 supplied by the reference TRBV29-1 and TRBJ1-1 proteins, appears as SAVISQKPSRDICQRGTSLTIQCQVDSQVTMMFWYRQQPGQSLTLIATANQGSEATYESGFVIDKFPISRPNLTFSTLTVSNMSPEDSSIYLCSGGQMNTEAFFGQGTRLTVV.